The following is a T cell receptor beta chain sequence with its context. Germline V lookup: CDR1 SGHAT, CDR2 FQNNGV. With 0 bases removed from V and 10 bases from J, the gap between germline ends came to 12 bases. The CDR3 runs 13 residues. The data derive from a study of blood T cell repertoires in COVID-19. Across the whole study: Italy, Spain and the United States were the sources of the convalescent and acute COVID-19 samples. T cells, B-cell-depleted T cells, or PBMCs supplied cDNA or gDNA.

In the authors' methods: Reference gene primer amplification gave nucleated cell count estimates. Produced via immunoSEQ multiplex PCR; TCRdb's table is partial and in-frame only. V, J and clone size reflect that table, while D and trimming were determined from the DNA. The table lists 180,000 or so clones, 76% of them singletons. Sequencing was done on a sample of peripheral blood. The gene calls are TRBV11-2 and TRBJ1-1, with a possible D match to TRBD1 (5 bases). The origin of this receptor is a woman between 50 and 59 years old with active or convalescent COVID-19. The CDR3 spells CASSLEGVGAAFF. The CDR3 DNA follows: TGTGCCAGCAGCTTAGAAGGGGTAGGGGCAGCTTTCTTT.